The 10 T cell receptor beta chains listed next were all sequenced from one sample in a study of blood T cell repertoires in COVID-19. Only in-frame clones appear in the TCRdb table, and some are missing; sequencing was by immunoSEQ multiplex PCR. The data contain about 70,000 clones, roughly 87% of them singletons. Sequenced input: peripheral blood. These receptors were obtained from a man older than 75 with acute or convalescent COVID-19.

This chain uses TRBV13 with TRBJ2-3, with 8 bases matching TRBD2. CDR3 length equals 15 residues. Trimming removed 4 bases from V and 4 bases from J; junction bases left unmatched: 7. Germline loops: CDR1 PRHDT, CDR2 FYEKMQ (reference sequence). The CDR3: CASSSWGLESDTQYF. For the CDR3, the DNA is TGTGCCAGCAGCTCCTGGGGACTAGAATCAGATACGCAGTATTTT.

The chain carries TRBV30 and TRBJ2-1; 11 bases line up with TRBD2. CDR3 length: 15 amino acids. Per the germline V gene, CDR1 is GTSNPN and CDR2 is SVGIG (reference sequence). Trimming removed 5 bases from V and 4 bases from J; junction bases left unmatched: 7. CDR3 DNA sequence: TGTGCCTGGTCATCGGGACTAGCGGTATACAATGAGCAGTTCTTC. Translation gives CAWSSGLAVYNEQFF.

CDR3 in DNA: TGCGCCAGCAGCTTCTCAGGGGGCTCCTACAATGAGCAGTTCTTC. Protein product: CASSFSGGSYNEQFF. This chain uses TRBV5-1 with TRBJ2-1; TRBD1 matches at 7 bases. Germline-derived CDR1 and CDR2 are SGHRS and YFSETQ. This CDR3 contains 15 residues. The V gene end was trimmed by 2 bases and the J gene end by 0 bases; junction bases not matched to a gene: 2.

A remark on this clone: This same CDR3 is encoded by further DNA sequences in the sample. CDR3 sequence: CASSPENEQFF. CDR3 nucleotides: TGTGCCAGCTCACCTGAGAATGAGCAGTTCTTC. V usage is TRBV18 and J usage is TRBJ2-1; D unresolved. V shed 3 bases and J shed 7 bases, with 4 bases lying between them. CDR3 length equals 11 residues. Germline lookup yields CDR1 KGHSH and CDR2 LQKENI.

This chain uses TRBV7-2 with TRBJ2-3; 8 bases map to TRBD1. CDR3 length equals 14 residues. The germline CDR1 and CDR2 sequences are SGHTA and FQGNSA. V was pared by 5 bases and J by 3 bases, with 4 bases of the junction left unmatched. CDR3 nucleotides: TGTGCCAGCAGCCTCGGACAGGGAACAGATACGCAGTATTTT. Translated, it gives CASSLGQGTDTQYF.

This clone turned up a few times. This chain connects TRBV6-5 to TRBJ1-1; the match to TRBD1 covers 10 bases. V shed 8 bases and J 4 bases; nucleotides not matched to a gene: 7. The CDR3 is made up of 14 amino acids. CDR1 MNHEY and CDR2 SVGAGI come from the germline V gene. The CDR3 reads CASPARTGGTEAFF. The DNA of the CDR3 is TGTGCCAGCCCCGCACGGACAGGGGGCACTGAAGCTTTCTTT.

This clone was recorded once. The V and J genes are TRBV3-1 (or the pseudogene TRBV3-2) and TRBJ1-2; perhaps TRBD1 as D (6 bases). V lost 4 bases and J 8 bases, leaving 14 bases between the germline ends. Germline lookup yields CDR1 LGHDT and CDR2 YNNKEL (reference sequence). The CDR3 runs to 13 residues. Here the CDR3 reads CASSRKGGVGYTF. The CDR3 nucleotides read TGTGCCAGCAGCCGGAAGGGGGGGGTAGGCTACACCTTC.

The rearrangement joins TRBV9 to TRBJ2-7, with TRBD2 matching 9 bases. Germline CDR1 SGDLS, CDR2 YYNGEE. V was clipped by 3 bases and J by 4 bases; unmatched bases: 8. The length of the CDR3 is 15 residues. CDR3 loop: CASSGGGLAGYEQYF. The CDR3 DNA reads TGTGCCAGCAGCGGAGGGGGTCTAGCGGGGTACGAGCAGTACTTC.

The chain couples TRBV10-3 to TRBJ2-5, with 14 bases aligning to TRBD2. This CDR3 comprises 14 residues. Trimming cost V 10 bases and J 4 bases; bases outside gene matches: 5. Looked up from germline, CDR1 is ENHRY and CDR2 is SYGVKD. The CDR3: CATGLAGGRETQYF. CDR3 bases: TGTGCCACCGGACTAGCGGGAGGTCGAGAGACCCAGTACTTC.

This clone was seen only once. V gene TRBV10-3 combines with J gene TRBJ1-2; no firm D call. CDR1 ENHRY and CDR2 SYGVKD come from the germline V gene. V lost 2 bases and J 2 bases, leaving 9 bases between the germline ends. CDR3 length: 14 residues. The DNA of the CDR3 is TGTGCCATCAGTGAGGGTAGTTTAAACTATGGCTACACCTTC. As protein: CAISEGSLNYGYTF.